Each of the 28 T cell receptor beta chains below was sequenced from the same sample in a study of response to subunit inactivated influenza vaccine. TCRdb recomputed calls from the RT-PCR reads with MiXCR, one row per CDR3 protein. The sample holds around 650,000 distinct CDR3 sequences; more than 15% are singletons and the top ten take around a tenth. The sequencing used PBMCs from blood, collected 11 to 12 days after vaccination. Every receptor here comes from a man over 45 who received an inactivated influenza vaccine.

The V call is TRBV19, the J call TRBJ2-1, with TRBD2 matching over 9 bases. The germline gives CDR1 LNHDA, CDR2 SQIVND (reference sequence). This CDR3 region has 17 residues. Trimming at V came to 6 bases and at J to 1 base, leaving 10 bases not matched to a gene. This CDR3 reads CASSVPWTSVSYNEQFF. The CDR3 DNA sequence: TGTGCCAGTAGCGTACCTTGGACTAGCGTGTCCTACAATGAGCAGTTCTTC.

This clonotype was detected only a few times. The chain employs TRBV11-2 and TRBJ2-3; unclear D gene. Germline V gene sequence: CDR1 SGHAT, CDR2 FQNNGV. The CDR3 contains 13 residues. Between the trimmed V and J ends, which lost 5 bases and 10 bases, there was a span of 16 bases. CDR3 amino acids: CASSPSGFPPQYF. As DNA, the CDR3 is TGTGCCAGCAGCCCATCTGGTTTCCCCCCGCAGTATTTT. Complete variable domain (other parts from reference TRBV11-2 and TRBJ2-3): EAGVAQSPRYKIIEKRQSVAFWCNPISGHATLYWYQQILGQGPKLLIQFQNNGVVDDSQLPKDRFSAERLKGVDSTLKIQPAKLEDSAVYLCASSPSGFPPQYFGPGTRLTVL.

The rearrangement links TRBV7-9 to TRBJ2-7, with TRBD2 matching 12 bases. Germline V CDR1 and CDR2: SEHNR, FQNEAQ (reference sequence). Trimming removed 5 bases from V and 12 bases from J; junction bases left unmatched: 8. The CDR3 is 13 residues long. This CDR3 is CASSPGTSGLPYF. The CDR3, as DNA: TGTGCCAGCAGCCCAGGGACTAGCGGGCTCCCGTACTTC.

V and J are TRBV6-5 and TRBJ2-3; maybe TRBD1 (6 bases). The CDR3 totals 14 residues. Germline CDR1 and CDR2: MNHEY and SVGAGI. Trimming shortened V by 2 bases and J by 0 bases, and 6 bases separated the two germline ends. CDR3: CASSYGQSTDTQYF. In nucleotides, the CDR3 is TGTGCCAGCAGTTACGGACAGAGCACAGATACGCAGTATTTT.

The chain carries TRBV29-1 and TRBJ2-1; TRBD1 aligns across 8 bases. Per the germline V gene, CDR1 is SQVTM and CDR2 is ANQGSEA. CDR3 length: 14 residues. The junction had 11 bases not matched to a gene; V was cut back by 5 bases and J by 8 bases. The chain's CDR3 is CSVRTGTGADEQFF. In DNA, the CDR3 is TGCAGCGTTCGGACAGGGACGGGTGCGGATGAGCAGTTCTTC.

The chain couples TRBV20-1 to TRBJ2-7, with 8 bases matching TRBD1. CDR3 size: 14 residues. CDR1 and CDR2 (germline): DFQATT, SNEGSKA (reference sequence). V shed 6 bases, J shed 0 bases, and the junction held 7 bases outside the gene matches. CDR3 region: CSAVYRGSSYEQYF. The DNA of the CDR3 is TGCAGTGCAGTATACAGGGGGTCCTCCTACGAGCAGTACTTC.

The chain is built from TRBV6-2 or TRBV6-3 and TRBJ1-2; possibly TRBD1 for D (5 bases). Trimming pared 4 bases from V and 2 bases from J, leaving 17 bases between. There are 16 residues in the CDR3. Germline V gives CDR1 MNHEY, CDR2 SVGEGT. The CDR3 DNA sequence: TGTGCCAGCAGTTCTACGACGACAGTAAGAAACTATGGCTACACCTTC. Translating gives CASSSTTTVRNYGYTF.

This clonotype was counted between two and nine times. The chain combines TRBV7-9 with TRBJ1-3; D is unclear. Trimming took off 5 bases at V and 0 bases at J, with 11 bases between the two ends. The CDR3 covers 15 residues. Germline V gene data show CDR1 as SEHNR and CDR2 as FQNEAQ (reference sequence). DNA of the CDR3: TGTGCCAGCAGCCCTAGTCAGACCTCTGGAAACACCATATATTTT. Amino acid sequence: CASSPSQTSGNTIYF.

This clonotype was counted only a few times. The genes are TRBV15 and TRBJ2-2, with D tentatively TRBD1 (5 bases). This CDR3 is built from 15 residues. V was clipped by 5 bases and J by 4 bases, with 14 bases between them. Germline values: CDR1 LNHNV, CDR2 YYDKDF (reference sequence). CDR3 residues: CATSGWGAGTGELFF. The CDR3 bases are TGTGCCACCAGCGGCTGGGGCGCCGGCACCGGGGAGCTGTTTTTT. Full variable domain (remainder filled in from reference TRBV15 and TRBJ2-2): DAMVIQNPRYQVTQFGKPVTLSCSQTLNHNVMYWYQQKSSQAPKLLFHYYDKDFNNEADTPDNFQSRRPNTSFCFLDIRSPGLGDTAMYLCATSGWGAGTGELFFGEGSRLTVL.

This clonotype was seen a handful of times. The CDR3 loop reads CSARRGGGTDTQYF. As DNA, the CDR3 is TGCAGTGCCCGCCGGGGCGGGGGGACAGATACGCAGTATTTT. This rearrangement joins TRBV20-1 to TRBJ2-3; TRBD2 agrees at 8 bases. CDR1 DFQATT and CDR2 SNEGSKA come from the germline V gene (reference sequence). The CDR3 sequence is 14 residues long. The J segment lost 3 bases and the V segment lost 6 bases, leaving 8 bases of the junction unmatched.

This clonotype has ten or more counts. The genes are TRBV24-1 and TRBJ2-3; D unclear. Trimming removed 8 bases from V and 5 bases from J, with 16 bases in between. CDR3 length: 14 amino acids. The germline V gene has CDR1 KGHDR and CDR2 SFDVKD. The CDR3 DNA follows: TGTGCCACCATGGCCTGGGGTGGGGTAGATACGCAGTATTTT. Translated, it gives CATMAWGGVDTQYF.

The CDR3 sequence is CASSSYSGGPTEAFF. CDR3 sequence (DNA): TGCGCCAGCAGCTCCTATAGTGGGGGGCCTACTGAAGCTTTCTTT. This chain links TRBV5-1 with TRBJ1-1, with D maybe TRBD1 (6 bases). This CDR3 has 15 amino acids. V was pared by 3 bases and J by 5 bases, with 17 bases between. Looked up from germline, CDR1 is SGHRS and CDR2 is YFSETQ.

This chain links TRBV12-3 or TRBV12-4 with TRBJ2-4; 9 nucleotides align to TRBD1. This CDR3 region has 15 residues. Losses at the gene ends were 6 bases for V and 7 bases for J; bases not matched to a gene: 10. CDR3 in DNA: TGTGCCAGCAGCCCGGGACAGGGTATTCGGAACATTCAGTACTTC. Translation gives CASSPGQGIRNIQYF.

CDR3 loop: CASSGGRGGGKLFF. The CDR3 coding sequence is TGTGCCAGCAGTGGCGGCAGGGGAGGCGGAAAACTGTTTTTT. The chain joins TRBV2 to TRBJ1-4, with D perhaps TRBD1 (6 bases). From germline, CDR1 is SNHLY and CDR2 FYNNEI. Trimming removed 4 bases from V and 10 bases from J, with 16 bases in between. The CDR3 contains 14 residues.

This clonotype was seen more than once but under ten times. Here the CDR3 DNA reads TGTGCCAGCAGCCCCTCCGCGGGAGGTTTTCAGTTCTTC. It codes for CASSPSAGGFQFF. The V gene is TRBV7-3, the J gene TRBJ2-1; 8 bases are a match to TRBD2. Looked up from germline, CDR1 is SGHTA and CDR2 is FQGTGA. CDR3 length: 13 amino acids. The V gene end was trimmed by 5 bases and the J gene end by 13 bases; junction bases not matched to a gene: 10.

This clonotype was counted a few times. The CDR3 is CASSLTSVNNEQFF. The CDR3 DNA is TGTGCCAGCAGCTTAACTTCCGTTAACAATGAGCAGTTCTTC. The V gene is TRBV7-3, the J gene TRBJ2-1; unclear D gene. Trimming removed 0 bases from V and 5 bases from J, with 8 bases in between. CDR1 is SGHTA and CDR2 is FQGTGA in the germline V gene. The CDR3 runs to 14 residues.

The chain joins TRBV7-2 to TRBJ2-1, with TRBD2 matching over 8 bases. The V segment lost 2 bases and the J segment 7 bases; nucleotides outside the gene matches: 10. The length of the CDR3 is 16 residues. Germline loops: CDR1 SGHTA, CDR2 FQGNSA. CDR3 sequence reads: CASSLYGAGDLNEQFF. In DNA, the CDR3 is TGTGCCAGCAGCTTATATGGAGCGGGGGACTTGAATGAGCAGTTCTTC.

The chain recombines TRBV5-1 with TRBJ2-2; TRBD2 matches 11 bases. Germline-derived CDR1 and CDR2 are SGHRS and YFSETQ. After removal of 3 bases from V and 5 bases from J, the junction contained 3 bases not matched to a gene. CDR3 length: 15 residues. In nucleotides, the CDR3 is TGCGCCAGCAGCTCGACTAGCGGGGTAACCGGGGAGCTGTTTTTT. Translating it yields CASSSTSGVTGELFF.

In this sample, this clonotype turned up a few times. The V call is TRBV10-3, the J call TRBJ2-1; 10 nucleotides align to TRBD2. Losses at the gene ends were 11 bases for V and 5 bases for J; bases not matched to a gene: 9. This CDR3 is 14 amino acids long. In germline, CDR1 is ENHRY, CDR2 SYGVKD. This CDR3 reads CALGSGGANNEQFF. The CDR3 region has the DNA TGTGCCTTGGGGAGCGGGGGGGCTAACAATGAGCAGTTCTTC.

The chain links TRBV7-9 to TRBJ2-7; the D is unclear. The CDR3 totals 17 residues. Trimming stripped 5 bases from V and 0 bases from J, with 20 bases between. CDR1 SEHNR and CDR2 FQNEAQ come from the germline V gene (reference sequence). Here the CDR3 reads CASSGRPDGSSSYEQYF. CDR3 DNA sequence: TGTGCCAGCAGCGGCCGCCCGGACGGAAGCAGCTCCTACGAGCAGTACTTC.

This clonotype was seen only a few times. The chain recombines TRBV11-2 with TRBJ1-5; D remains ambiguous. The CDR3 is 15 amino acids. The V and J ends lost 1 base and 1 base respectively, with 8 bases between them. Germline-derived CDR1 and CDR2 are SGHAT and FQNNGV. The CDR3 nucleotides are TGTGCCAGCAGCTTAGGGGAGAAGAGCAATCAGCCCCAGCATTTT. Protein: CASSLGEKSNQPQHF.

This clonotype was found a few times. The chain employs TRBV5-5 and TRBJ1-2; 7 nucleotides line up with TRBD1. The germline CDR1 and CDR2 sequences are SGHKS and YYEKEE (reference sequence). Trimming took 2 bases from V and 3 from J; bases not matched to a gene: 7. This CDR3 has 15 amino acids. The CDR3 spells CASSFETGRHYGYTF. In DNA, the CDR3 is TGTGCCAGCAGCTTTGAGACAGGGAGGCACTATGGCTACACCTTC.

The chain combines TRBV7-6 with TRBJ1-3; D unclear. Germline V lookup: CDR1 SGHVS, CDR2 FNYEAQ. V dropped 2 bases and J dropped 1 base, with 9 bases sitting between them. The CDR3 covers 15 residues. CDR3 sequence (DNA): TGTGCCAGCAGCTTATTCGGTTTGTCTGGAAACACCATATATTTT. The encoded protein is CASSLFGLSGNTIYF.

This clonotype has just a few counts. This chain uses TRBV6-2 or TRBV6-3 with TRBJ2-4; D is perhaps TRBD2 (5 bases). The CDR3 totals 14 residues. Germline assignment: CDR1 MNHEY and CDR2 SVGEGT. Deletions cut 3 bases from V and 8 bases from J, with 14 bases between. The CDR3 sequence: CASSYSAPRDIQYF. CDR3 nucleotide sequence: TGTGCCAGCAGTTATAGTGCCCCGCGGGACATTCAGTACTTC.

This clonotype was observed a few times. The V call is TRBV6-1, the J call TRBJ2-2, with a tentative D call TRBD1 (5 bases). Germline V gene data show CDR1 as MNHNS and CDR2 as SASEGT. This CDR3 contains 16 residues. Trimming took 7 bases from V and 0 from J, leaving 15 bases between them. DNA of the CDR3: TGTGCCAGCATGGCAGGGATGAATTCGAACACCGGGGAGCTGTTTTTT. This encodes CASMAGMNSNTGELFF.

This chain links TRBV28 with TRBJ2-7, with D maybe TRBD2 (6 bases). Looked up from germline, CDR1 is MDHEN and CDR2 is SYDVKM. The CDR3 sequence is 16 residues long. V was cut by 5 bases and J by 5 bases, with 22 bases left in between. CDR3 residues: CASSTPRDSPNHEQYF. For the CDR3, the DNA is TGTGCCAGCAGTACACCCCGGGACTCCCCAAACCACGAGCAGTACTTC.

V gene TRBV20-1 combines with J gene TRBJ2-5; D is perhaps TRBD2 (6 bases). V lost 4 bases, J lost 2 bases, and 17 bases lay in between. The germline CDR1 and CDR2 sequences are DFQATT and SNEGSKA (reference sequence). The CDR3 runs 15 residues. The DNA for the CDR3 is TGCAGTGCTACCGATATCCGGGACTCACAAGAGACCCAGTACTTC. Its protein product is CSATDIRDSQETQYF.

This clonotype was seen only a few times. The chain links TRBV15 to TRBJ2-1; 7 nucleotides agree with TRBD1. The V gene end was trimmed by 4 bases and the J gene end by 8 bases; junction bases not matched to a gene: 2. Germline CDR1 LNHNV, CDR2 YYDKDF (reference sequence). The CDR3 has 12 amino acids. CDR3 sequence reads: CATSTGGYEQFF. Written as DNA, the CDR3 is TGTGCCACCAGCACAGGGGGTTATGAGCAGTTCTTC.